This T cell receptor (beta chain) was recovered during a study of monozygotic twins with inflammatory bowel disease. General study findings and limits: No single strong signal or clonotype associated with IBD was supported.

The germline CDR1 and CDR2 sequences are DFQATT and SNEGSKA (reference sequence). CDR3 size: 17 residues. Regarding this clonotype: Its antigen is as yet unknown.

After re-calling the 5' RACE reads, TCRdb lists one entry per CDR3 protein, DNA absent. Its table records about 440,000 distinct CDR3 sequences. The rearrangement links TRBV20-1 to TRBJ1-1; there is no DNA to check the TCRdb D call of TRBD1. The sequence was collected from a human donor with ulcerative colitis or Crohn's disease, or a healthy co-twin of an affected twin (not recorded which). Sequenced input: blood. The CDR3 here is CSTGTAHRFSMNTEAFF.